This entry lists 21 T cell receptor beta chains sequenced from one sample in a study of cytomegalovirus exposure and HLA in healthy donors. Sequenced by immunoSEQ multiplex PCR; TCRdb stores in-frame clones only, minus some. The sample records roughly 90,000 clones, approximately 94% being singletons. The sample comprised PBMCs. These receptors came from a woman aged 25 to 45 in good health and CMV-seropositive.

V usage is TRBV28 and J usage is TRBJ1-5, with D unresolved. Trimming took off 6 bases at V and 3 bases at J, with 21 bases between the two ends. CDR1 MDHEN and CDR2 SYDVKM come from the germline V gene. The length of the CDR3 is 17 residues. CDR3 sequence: CASSHGFGVGTNQPQHF. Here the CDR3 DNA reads TGTGCCAGCAGCCATGGGTTCGGGGTAGGCACCAATCAGCCCCAGCATTTT.

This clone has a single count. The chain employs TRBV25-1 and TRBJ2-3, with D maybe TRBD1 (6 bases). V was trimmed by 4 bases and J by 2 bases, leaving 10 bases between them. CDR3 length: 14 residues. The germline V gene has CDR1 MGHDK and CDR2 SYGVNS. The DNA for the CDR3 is TGTGCCAGCAGTGCCGGACAGTACACAGATACGCAGTATTTT. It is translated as CASSAGQYTDTQYF.

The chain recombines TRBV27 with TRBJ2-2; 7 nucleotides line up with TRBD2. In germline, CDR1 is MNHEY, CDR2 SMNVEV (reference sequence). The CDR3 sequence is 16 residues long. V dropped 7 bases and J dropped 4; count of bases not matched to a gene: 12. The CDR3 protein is CASNPLGLGSTGELFF. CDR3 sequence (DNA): TGTGCCAGCAACCCCCTTGGACTAGGAAGCACCGGGGAGCTGTTTTTT.

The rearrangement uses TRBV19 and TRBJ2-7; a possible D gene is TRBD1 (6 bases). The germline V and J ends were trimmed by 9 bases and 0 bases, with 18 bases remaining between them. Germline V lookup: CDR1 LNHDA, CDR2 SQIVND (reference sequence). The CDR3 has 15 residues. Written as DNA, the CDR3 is TGTGCCAGCGCCCGGGACACCAGTGCCTCCTACGAGCAGTACTTC. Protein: CASARDTSASYEQYF.

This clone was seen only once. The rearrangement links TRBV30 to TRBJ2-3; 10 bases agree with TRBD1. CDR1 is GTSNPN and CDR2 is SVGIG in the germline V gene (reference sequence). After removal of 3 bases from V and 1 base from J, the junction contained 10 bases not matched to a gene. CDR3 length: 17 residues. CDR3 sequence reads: CAWSSGQGDRGTDTQYF. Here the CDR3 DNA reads TGTGCCTGGAGCAGTGGACAGGGGGATCGTGGCACAGATACGCAGTATTTT.

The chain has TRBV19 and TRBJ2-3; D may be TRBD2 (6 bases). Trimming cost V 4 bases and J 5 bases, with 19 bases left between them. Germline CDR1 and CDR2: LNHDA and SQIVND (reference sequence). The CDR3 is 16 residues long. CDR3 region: CASSTGAGGMIDTQYF. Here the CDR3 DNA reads TGTGCCAGTAGTACCGGGGCGGGCGGGATGATAGATACGCAGTATTTT.

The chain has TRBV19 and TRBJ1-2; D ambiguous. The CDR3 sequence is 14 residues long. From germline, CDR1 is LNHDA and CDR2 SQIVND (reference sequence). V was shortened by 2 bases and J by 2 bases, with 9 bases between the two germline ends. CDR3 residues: CASSILGRNYGYTF. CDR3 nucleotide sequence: TGTGCCAGTAGTATACTTGGGAGGAACTATGGCTACACCTTC.

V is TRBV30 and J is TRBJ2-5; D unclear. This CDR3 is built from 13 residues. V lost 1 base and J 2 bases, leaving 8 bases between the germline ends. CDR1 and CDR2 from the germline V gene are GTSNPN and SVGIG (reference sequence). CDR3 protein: CAWSGGLQETQYF. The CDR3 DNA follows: TGTGCCTGGAGTGGCGGTCTTCAAGAGACCCAGTACTTC.

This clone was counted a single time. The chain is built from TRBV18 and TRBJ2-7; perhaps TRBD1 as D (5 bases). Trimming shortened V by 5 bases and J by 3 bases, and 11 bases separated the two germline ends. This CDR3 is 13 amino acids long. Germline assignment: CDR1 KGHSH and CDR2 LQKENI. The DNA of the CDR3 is TGTGCCAGCTCATCGGAAACAGGCTACGAGCAGTACTTC. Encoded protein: CASSSETGYEQYF.

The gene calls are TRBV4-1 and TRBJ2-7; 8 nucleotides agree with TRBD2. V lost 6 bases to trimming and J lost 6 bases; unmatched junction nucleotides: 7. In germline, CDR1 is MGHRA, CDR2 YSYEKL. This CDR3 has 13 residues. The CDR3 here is CASRGLEGGEQYF. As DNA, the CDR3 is TGCGCCAGCAGGGGACTAGAGGGTGGCGAGCAGTACTTC.

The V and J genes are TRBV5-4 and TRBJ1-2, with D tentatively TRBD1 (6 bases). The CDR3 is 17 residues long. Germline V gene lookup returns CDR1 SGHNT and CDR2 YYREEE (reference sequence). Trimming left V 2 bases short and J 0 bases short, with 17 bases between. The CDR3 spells CASSFLTGPSANYGYTF. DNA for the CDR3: TGTGCCAGCAGCTTTTTAACAGGGCCTTCAGCTAACTATGGCTACACCTTC.

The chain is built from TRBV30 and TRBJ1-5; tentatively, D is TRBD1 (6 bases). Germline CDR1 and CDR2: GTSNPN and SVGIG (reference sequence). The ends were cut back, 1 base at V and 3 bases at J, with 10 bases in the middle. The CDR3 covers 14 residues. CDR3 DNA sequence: TGTGCCTGGAGTGCTGGACAGTACAATCAGCCCCAGCATTTT. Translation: CAWSAGQYNQPQHF.

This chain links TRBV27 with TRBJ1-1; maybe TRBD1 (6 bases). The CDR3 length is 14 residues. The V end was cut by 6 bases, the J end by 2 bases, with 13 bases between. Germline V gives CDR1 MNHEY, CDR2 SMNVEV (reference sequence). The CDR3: CASSPTGENTEAFF. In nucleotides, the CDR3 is TGTGCCAGCAGCCCGACAGGCGAAAACACTGAAGCTTTCTTT.

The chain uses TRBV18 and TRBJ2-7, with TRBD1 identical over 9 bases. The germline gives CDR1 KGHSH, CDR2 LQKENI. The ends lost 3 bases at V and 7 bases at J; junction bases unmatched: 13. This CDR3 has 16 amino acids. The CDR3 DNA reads TGTGCCAGCTCACCCTCCTCCGGGACAGGGTTAGGGGAGCAGTACTTC. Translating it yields CASSPSSGTGLGEQYF.

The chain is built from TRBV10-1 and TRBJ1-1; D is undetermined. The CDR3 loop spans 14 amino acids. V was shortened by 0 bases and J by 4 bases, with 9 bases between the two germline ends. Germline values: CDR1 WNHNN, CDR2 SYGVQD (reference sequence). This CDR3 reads CASSESGRSTEAFF. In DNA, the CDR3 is TGCGCCAGCAGTGAGTCTGGGAGATCCACTGAAGCTTTCTTT.

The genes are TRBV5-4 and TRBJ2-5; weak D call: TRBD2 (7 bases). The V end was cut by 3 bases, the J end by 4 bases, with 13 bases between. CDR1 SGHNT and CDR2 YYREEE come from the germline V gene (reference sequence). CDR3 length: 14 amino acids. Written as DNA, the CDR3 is TGTGCCAGCAGCTGGGGGGGGCTCACAGAGACCCAGTACTTC. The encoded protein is CASSWGGLTETQYF.

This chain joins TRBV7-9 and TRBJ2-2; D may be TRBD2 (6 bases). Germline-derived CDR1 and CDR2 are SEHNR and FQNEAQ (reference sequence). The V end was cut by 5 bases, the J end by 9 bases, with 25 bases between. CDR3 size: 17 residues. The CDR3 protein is CASSAFARGGEPRELFF. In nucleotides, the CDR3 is TGTGCCAGCAGCGCTTTTGCGAGAGGAGGGGAACCGAGGGAGCTGTTTTTT.

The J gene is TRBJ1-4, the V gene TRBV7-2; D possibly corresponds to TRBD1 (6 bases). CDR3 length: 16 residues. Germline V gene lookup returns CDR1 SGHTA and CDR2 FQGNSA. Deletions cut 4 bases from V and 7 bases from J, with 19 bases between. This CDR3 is CASSYRVEGGGEKLFF. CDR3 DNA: TGTGCCAGCAGCTACAGGGTCGAGGGGGGGGGTGAAAAACTGTTTTTT.

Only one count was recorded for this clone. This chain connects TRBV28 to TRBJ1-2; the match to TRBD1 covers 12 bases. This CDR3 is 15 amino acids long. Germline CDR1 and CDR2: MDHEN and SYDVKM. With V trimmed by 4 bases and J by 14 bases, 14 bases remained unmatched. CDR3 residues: CASSSQPGQGAIRTF. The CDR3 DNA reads TGTGCCAGCAGTTCACAACCGGGACAGGGGGCAATAAGGACCTTC.

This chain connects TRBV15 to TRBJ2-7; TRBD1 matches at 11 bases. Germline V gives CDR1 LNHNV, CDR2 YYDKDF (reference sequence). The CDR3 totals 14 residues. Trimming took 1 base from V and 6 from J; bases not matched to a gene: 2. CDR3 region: CATSRGTGGAEQYF. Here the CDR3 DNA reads TGTGCCACCAGCAGAGGGACAGGGGGCGCCGAGCAGTACTTC.

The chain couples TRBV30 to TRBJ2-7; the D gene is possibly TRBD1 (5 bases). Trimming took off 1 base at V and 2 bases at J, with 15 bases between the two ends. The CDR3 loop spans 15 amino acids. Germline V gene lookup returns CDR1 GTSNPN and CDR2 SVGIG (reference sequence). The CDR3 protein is CAWSGAQGRTYEQYF. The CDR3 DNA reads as TGTGCCTGGAGTGGGGCCCAGGGAAGGACCTACGAGCAGTACTTC.